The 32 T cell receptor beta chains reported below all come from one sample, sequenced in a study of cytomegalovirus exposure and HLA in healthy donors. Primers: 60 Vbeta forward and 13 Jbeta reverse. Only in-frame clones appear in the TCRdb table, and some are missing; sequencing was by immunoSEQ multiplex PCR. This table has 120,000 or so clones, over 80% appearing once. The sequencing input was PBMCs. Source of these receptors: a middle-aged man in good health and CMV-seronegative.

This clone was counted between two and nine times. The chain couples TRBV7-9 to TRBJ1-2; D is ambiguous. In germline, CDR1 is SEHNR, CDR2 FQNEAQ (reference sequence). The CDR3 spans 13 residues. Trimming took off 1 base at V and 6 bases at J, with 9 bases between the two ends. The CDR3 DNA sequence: TGTGCCAGCAGCTTAGGTTACAGCCATGGCTACACCTTC. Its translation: CASSLGYSHGYTF.

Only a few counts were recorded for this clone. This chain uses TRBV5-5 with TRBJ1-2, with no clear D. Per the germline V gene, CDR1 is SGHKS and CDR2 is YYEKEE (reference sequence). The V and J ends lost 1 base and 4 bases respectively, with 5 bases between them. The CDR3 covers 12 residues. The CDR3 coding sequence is TGTGCCAGCAGCTTGACGGGCTATGGCTACACCTTC. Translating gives CASSLTGYGYTF.

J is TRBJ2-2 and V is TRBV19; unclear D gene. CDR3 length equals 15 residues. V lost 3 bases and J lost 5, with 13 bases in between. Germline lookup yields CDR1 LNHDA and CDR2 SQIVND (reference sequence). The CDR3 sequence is CASSITASLTGELFF. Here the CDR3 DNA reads TGTGCCAGTAGTATCACGGCATCACTAACCGGGGAGCTGTTTTTT.

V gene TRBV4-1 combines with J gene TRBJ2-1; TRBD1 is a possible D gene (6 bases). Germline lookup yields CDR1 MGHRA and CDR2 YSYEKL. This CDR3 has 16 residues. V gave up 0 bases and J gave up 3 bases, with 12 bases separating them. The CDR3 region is CASSQDSGQVYNEQFF. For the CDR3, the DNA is TGCGCCAGCAGCCAAGACTCGGGACAAGTCTACAATGAGCAGTTCTTC.

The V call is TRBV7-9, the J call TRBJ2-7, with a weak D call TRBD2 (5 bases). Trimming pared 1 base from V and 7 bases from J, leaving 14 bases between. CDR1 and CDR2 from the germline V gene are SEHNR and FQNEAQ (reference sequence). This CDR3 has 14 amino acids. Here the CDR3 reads CASSLEEGRREQYF. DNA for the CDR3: TGTGCCAGCAGCTTAGAGGAAGGGCGGAGGGAGCAGTACTTC.

The CDR3 DNA is TGTGCCAGTAGTACAGGGGGCTATGGCTACACCTTC. It encodes CASSTGGYGYTF. This chain connects TRBV19 to TRBJ1-2; 7 bases are shared with TRBD1. The trim removed 4 bases at V and 4 bases at J, leaving 0 bases unmatched. Germline-derived CDR1 and CDR2 are LNHDA and SQIVND (reference sequence). There are 12 residues in the CDR3.

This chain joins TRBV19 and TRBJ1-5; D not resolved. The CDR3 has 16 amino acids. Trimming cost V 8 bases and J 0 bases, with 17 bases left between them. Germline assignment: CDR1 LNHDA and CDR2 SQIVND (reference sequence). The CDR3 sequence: CASAHARAASNQPQHF. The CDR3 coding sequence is TGTGCCAGTGCCCACGCGCGGGCGGCTAGCAATCAGCCCCAGCATTTT.

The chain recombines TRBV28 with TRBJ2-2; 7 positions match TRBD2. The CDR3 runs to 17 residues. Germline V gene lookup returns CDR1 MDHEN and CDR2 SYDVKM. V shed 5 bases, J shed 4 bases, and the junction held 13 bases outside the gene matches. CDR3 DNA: TGTGCCAGCAGTGGGGTGGCGGGAGTTTTTAGCACCGGGGAGCTGTTTTTT. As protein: CASSGVAGVFSTGELFF. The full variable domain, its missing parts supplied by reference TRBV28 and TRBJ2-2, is DVKVTQSSRYLVKRTGEKVFLECVQDMDHENMFWYRQDPGLGLRLIYFSYDVKMKEKGDIPEGYSVSREKKERFSLILESASTNQTSMYLCASSGVAGVFSTGELFFGEGSRLTVL.

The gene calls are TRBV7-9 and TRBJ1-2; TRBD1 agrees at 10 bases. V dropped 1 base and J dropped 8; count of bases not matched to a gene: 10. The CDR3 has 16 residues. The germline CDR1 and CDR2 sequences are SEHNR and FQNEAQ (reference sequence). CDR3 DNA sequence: TGTGCCAGCAGCTTAGATCCCCCGGGACAGGGGAAGGGCTACACCTTC. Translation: CASSLDPPGQGKGYTF.

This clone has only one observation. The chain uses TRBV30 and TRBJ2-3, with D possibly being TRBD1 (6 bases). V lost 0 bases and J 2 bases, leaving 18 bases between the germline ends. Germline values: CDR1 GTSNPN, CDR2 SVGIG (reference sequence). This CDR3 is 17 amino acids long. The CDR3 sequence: CAWSVWRGRGFTDTQYF. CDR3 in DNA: TGTGCCTGGAGTGTATGGCGCGGCAGGGGATTCACAGATACGCAGTATTTT.

The CDR3 loop is CASSLPTGTNEKLFF. In DNA, the CDR3 is TGTGCCAGCAGCTTACCTACAGGAACTAATGAAAAACTGTTTTTT. The chain carries TRBV7-9 and TRBJ1-4; D is possibly TRBD1 (5 bases). Trimming took 2 bases from V and 1 from J, leaving 8 bases between them. The CDR3 spans 15 residues. Germline loops: CDR1 SEHNR, CDR2 FQNEAQ (reference sequence).

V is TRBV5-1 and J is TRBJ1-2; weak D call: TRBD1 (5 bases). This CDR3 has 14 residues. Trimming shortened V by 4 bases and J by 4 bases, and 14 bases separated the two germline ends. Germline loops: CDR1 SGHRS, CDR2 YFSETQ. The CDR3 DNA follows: TGCGCCAGCAGCATCGGGACTGGGGTCTATGGCTACACCTTC. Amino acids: CASSIGTGVYGYTF.

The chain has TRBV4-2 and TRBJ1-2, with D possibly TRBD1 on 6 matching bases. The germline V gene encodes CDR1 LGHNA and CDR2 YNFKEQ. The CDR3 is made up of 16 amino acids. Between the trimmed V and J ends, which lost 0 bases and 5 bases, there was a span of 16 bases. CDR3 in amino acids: CASSQEGLVQGYGYTF. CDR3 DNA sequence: TGTGCCAGCAGCCAAGAGGGGCTAGTGCAGGGGTATGGCTACACCTTC.

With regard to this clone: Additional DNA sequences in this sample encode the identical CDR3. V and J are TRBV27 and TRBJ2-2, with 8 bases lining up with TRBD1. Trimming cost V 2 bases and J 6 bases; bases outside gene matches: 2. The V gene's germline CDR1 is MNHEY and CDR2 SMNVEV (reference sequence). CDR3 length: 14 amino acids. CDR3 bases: TGTGCCAGCAGTTTAGGACAGGGCCCCGGGGAGCTGTTTTTT. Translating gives CASSLGQGPGELFF.

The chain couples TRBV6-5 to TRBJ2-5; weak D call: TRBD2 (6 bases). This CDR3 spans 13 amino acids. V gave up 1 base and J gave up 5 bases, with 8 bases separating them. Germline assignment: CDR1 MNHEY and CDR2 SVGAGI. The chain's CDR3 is CASSYWRGETQYF. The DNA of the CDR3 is TGTGCCAGCAGTTACTGGAGGGGTGAGACCCAGTACTTC.

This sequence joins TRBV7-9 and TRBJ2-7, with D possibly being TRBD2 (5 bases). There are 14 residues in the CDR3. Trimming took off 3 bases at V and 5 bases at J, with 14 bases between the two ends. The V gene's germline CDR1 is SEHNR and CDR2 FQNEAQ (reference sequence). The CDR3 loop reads CASSFDGDVDEQYF. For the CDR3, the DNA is TGTGCCAGCAGCTTTGACGGGGATGTGGACGAGCAGTACTTC.

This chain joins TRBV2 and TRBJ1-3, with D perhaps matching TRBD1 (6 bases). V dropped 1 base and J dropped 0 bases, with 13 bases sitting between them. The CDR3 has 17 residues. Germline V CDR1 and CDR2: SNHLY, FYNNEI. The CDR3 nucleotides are TGTGCCAGCAGTGAAGAGGCAGGGGCAATCTCTGGAAACACCATATATTTT. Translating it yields CASSEEAGAISGNTIYF. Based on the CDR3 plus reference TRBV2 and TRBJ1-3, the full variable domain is EPEVTQTPSHQVTQMGQEVILRCVPISNHLYFYWYRQILGQKVEFLVSFYNNEISEKSEIFDDQFSVERPDGSNFTLKIRSTKLEDSAMYFCASSEEAGAISGNTIYFGEGSWLTVV.

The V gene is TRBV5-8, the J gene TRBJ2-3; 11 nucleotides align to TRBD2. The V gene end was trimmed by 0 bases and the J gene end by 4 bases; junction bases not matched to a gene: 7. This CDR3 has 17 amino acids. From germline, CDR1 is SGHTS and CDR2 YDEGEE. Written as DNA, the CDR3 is TGTGCCAGCAGCTTGGGGCTCCTAGCGGGAGGAGCAGATACGCAGTATTTT. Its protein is CASSLGLLAGGADTQYF.

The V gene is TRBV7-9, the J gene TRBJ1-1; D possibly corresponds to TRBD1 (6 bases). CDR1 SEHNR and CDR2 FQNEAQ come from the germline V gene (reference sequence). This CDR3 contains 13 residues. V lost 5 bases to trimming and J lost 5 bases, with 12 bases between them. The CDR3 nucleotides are TGTGCCAGCAGCGCACAGGGTTCGACTGAAGCTTTCTTT. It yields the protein CASSAQGSTEAFF.

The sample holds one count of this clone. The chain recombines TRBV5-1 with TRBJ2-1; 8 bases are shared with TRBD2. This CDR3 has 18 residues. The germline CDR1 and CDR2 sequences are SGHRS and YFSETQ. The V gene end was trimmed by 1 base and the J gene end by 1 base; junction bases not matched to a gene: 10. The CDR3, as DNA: TGCGCCAGCAGCTTGATACTACTGGCGGGGGGTTCCTACAATGAGCAGTTCTTC. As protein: CASSLILLAGGSYNEQFF.

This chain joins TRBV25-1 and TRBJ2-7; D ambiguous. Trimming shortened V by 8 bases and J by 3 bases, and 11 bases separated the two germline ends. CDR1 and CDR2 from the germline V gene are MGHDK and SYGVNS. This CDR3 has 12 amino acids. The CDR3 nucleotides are TGTGCCAGCGGAGTCCTCGGCTACGAGCAGTACTTC. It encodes CASGVLGYEQYF.

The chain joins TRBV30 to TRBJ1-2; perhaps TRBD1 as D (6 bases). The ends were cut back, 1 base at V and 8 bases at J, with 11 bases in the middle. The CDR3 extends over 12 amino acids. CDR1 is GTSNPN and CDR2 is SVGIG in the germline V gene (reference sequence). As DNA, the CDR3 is TGTGCCTGGAGTGCACAGGGATTCGGCTACACCTTC. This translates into CAWSAQGFGYTF.

The CDR3 DNA reads as TGTGCCAGCAGTACCCTAGCGGGGGGCACAGATACGCAGTATTTT. This codes for CASSTLAGGTDTQYF. V is TRBV28 and J is TRBJ2-3, with 10 bases aligning to TRBD2. CDR1 is MDHEN and CDR2 is SYDVKM in the germline V gene. This CDR3 is 15 amino acids long. V was pared by 5 bases and J by 1 base, with 3 bases of the junction left unmatched. The variable domain in full, completed from reference TRBV28 and TRBJ2-3, reads DVKVTQSSRYLVKRTGEKVFLECVQDMDHENMFWYRQDPGLGLRLIYFSYDVKMKEKGDIPEGYSVSREKKERFSLILESASTNQTSMYLCASSTLAGGTDTQYFGPGTRLTVL.

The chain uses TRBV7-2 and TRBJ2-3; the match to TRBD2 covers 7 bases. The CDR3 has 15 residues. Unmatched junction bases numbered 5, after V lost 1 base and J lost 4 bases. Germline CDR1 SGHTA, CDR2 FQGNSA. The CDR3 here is CASSLERTRSDTQYF. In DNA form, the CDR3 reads TGTGCCAGCAGCTTAGAGCGGACTAGGTCAGATACGCAGTATTTT.

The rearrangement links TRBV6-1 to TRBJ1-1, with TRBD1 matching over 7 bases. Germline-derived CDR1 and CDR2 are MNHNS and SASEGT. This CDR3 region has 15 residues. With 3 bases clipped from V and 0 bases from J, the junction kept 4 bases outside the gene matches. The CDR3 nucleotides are TGTGCCAGCAGTGAGGACAGGCCAATGAACACTGAAGCTTTCTTT. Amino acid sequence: CASSEDRPMNTEAFF.

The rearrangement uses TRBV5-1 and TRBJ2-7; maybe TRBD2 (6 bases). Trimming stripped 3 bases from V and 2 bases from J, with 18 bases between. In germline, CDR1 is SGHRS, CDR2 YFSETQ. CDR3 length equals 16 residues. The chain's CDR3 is CASSSSSSSEPYEQYF. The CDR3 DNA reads TGCGCCAGCAGCTCCTCGTCGTCTAGCGAGCCCTACGAGCAGTACTTC.

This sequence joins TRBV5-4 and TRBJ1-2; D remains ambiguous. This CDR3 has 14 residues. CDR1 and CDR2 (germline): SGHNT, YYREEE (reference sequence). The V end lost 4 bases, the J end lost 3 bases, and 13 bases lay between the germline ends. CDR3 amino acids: CASSHPAGDYGYTF. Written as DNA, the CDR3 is TGTGCCAGCAGCCACCCGGCGGGAGACTATGGCTACACCTTC.

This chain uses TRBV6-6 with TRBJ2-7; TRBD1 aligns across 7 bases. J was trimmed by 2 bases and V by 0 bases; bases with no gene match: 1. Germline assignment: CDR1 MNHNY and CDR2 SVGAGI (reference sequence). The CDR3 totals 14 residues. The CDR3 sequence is CASSYSGQTYEQYF. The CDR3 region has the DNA TGTGCCAGCAGTTACTCGGGACAGACCTACGAGCAGTACTTC.

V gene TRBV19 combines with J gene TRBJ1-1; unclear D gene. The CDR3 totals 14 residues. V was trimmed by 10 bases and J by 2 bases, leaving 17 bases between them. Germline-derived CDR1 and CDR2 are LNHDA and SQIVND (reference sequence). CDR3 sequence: CATRREVVNTEAFF. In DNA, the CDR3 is TGTGCCACTAGGAGGGAAGTAGTCAACACTGAAGCTTTCTTT.

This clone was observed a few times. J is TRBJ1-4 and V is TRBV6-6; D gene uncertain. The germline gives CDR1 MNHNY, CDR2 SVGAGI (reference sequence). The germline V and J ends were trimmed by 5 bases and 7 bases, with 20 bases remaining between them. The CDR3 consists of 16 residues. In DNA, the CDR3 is TGTGCCAGCAGTCGGGAGGTGGGCAGTCATAGTGAAAAACTGTTTTTT. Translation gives CASSREVGSHSEKLFF.

The CDR3 DNA reads TGTGCCAGTAACCGGATACAGGGAGACACAGATACGCAGTATTTT. Translating it yields CASNRIQGDTDTQYF. The J gene is TRBJ2-3, the V gene TRBV19; D is perhaps TRBD1 (6 bases). CDR3 length: 15 residues. The germline V gene has CDR1 LNHDA and CDR2 SQIVND (reference sequence). Trimming shortened V by 7 bases and J by 2 bases, and 16 bases separated the two germline ends.

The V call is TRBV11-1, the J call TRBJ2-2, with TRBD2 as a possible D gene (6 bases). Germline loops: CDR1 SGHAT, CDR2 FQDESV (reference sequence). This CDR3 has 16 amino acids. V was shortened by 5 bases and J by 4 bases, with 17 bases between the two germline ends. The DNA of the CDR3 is TGTGCCAGCAGCCCTCGCCTCGTCGGGGGCACCGGGGAGCTGTTTTTT. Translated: CASSPRLVGGTGELFF.